The 20 T cell receptor beta chains given below trace back to one sample, sequenced in a study of regulatory T cells in long-lasting Graves disease. Arm-PCR of CDR3 regions and iRepertoire HTBI primers were used to build TCR beta libraries. Using its own MiXCR run on the multiplex PCR reads, TCRdb lists one record per CDR3 protein. The sample contains 350,000 to 500,000 distinct CDR3 sequences, 21% of which appear only once. Time point described: persistent/refractory GD, antithyroid drugs over 5 years with positive TRAb. The authors made the TCR library using RNA they extracted from PBMCs. The source material was peripheral blood mononuclear cells (PBMCs), sampled when the disease was refractory, from a patient treated with antithyroid drugs. All receptors come from a female donor with Graves disease.

This clonotype was found a few times. The chain is built from TRBV20-1 and TRBJ1-1; D remains ambiguous. V lost 0 bases, J lost 8 bases, and 16 bases lay in between. The CDR3 contains 14 residues. CDR1 is DFQATT and CDR2 is SNEGSKA in the germline V gene (reference sequence). The CDR3 spells CSARDRSRLSEAFF. Written as DNA, the CDR3 is TGCAGTGCTAGAGATCGATCCCGCCTATCCGAAGCTTTCTTT.

DNA of the CDR3: TGTGCCAGCAGTATCCGGACAGGGGGCCTGAACACCGGGGAGCTGTTTTTT. Residues: CASSIRTGGLNTGELFF. This chain links TRBV6-2 or TRBV6-3 with TRBJ2-2; TRBD1 agrees at 11 bases. J was trimmed by 1 base and V by 5 bases; bases with no gene match: 6. Germline V gene sequence: CDR1 MNHEY, CDR2 SVGEGT. The CDR3 sequence is 17 residues long.

In its sample, this clonotype was seen a few times. With a much larger clone just one base away, this may be a read error. V is TRBV2 and J is TRBJ1-2; tentatively, D is TRBD1 (5 bases). The CDR3 sequence is 15 residues long. Germline CDR1 SNHLY, CDR2 FYNNEI. The germline V and J ends were trimmed by 3 bases and 4 bases, with 15 bases remaining between them. CDR3 sequence reads: CASSEGVDFSYGYTF. CDR3 bases: TGTGCCAGCAGTGAGGGGGTTGATTTTAGCTATGGCTACACCTTC.

This clonotype was picked up many times. The V call is TRBV25-1, the J call TRBJ1-5, with 10 nucleotides matching TRBD1. The CDR3 has 15 amino acids. Trimming at V came to 5 bases and at J to 6 bases, leaving 7 bases not matched to a gene. Germline assignment: CDR1 MGHDK and CDR2 SYGVNS. The CDR3 nucleotides read TGTGCCAGCAGTACAGGGACAGGGGCTGGTCAGCCCCAGCATTTT. This translates into CASSTGTGAGQPQHF.

This clonotype has at least ten counts. V and J are TRBV28 and TRBJ2-7, with 8 bases aligning to TRBD1. The CDR3 is 16 residues long. From germline, CDR1 is MDHEN and CDR2 SYDVKM. J gave up 2 bases and V 7 bases, and 13 bases lay outside the gene matches. The CDR3 DNA reads TGTGCCAGCACCACTGCCGGGACAGGCTTCACCTACGAGCAGTACTTC. This gives the protein CASTTAGTGFTYEQYF.

The J gene is TRBJ2-5, the V gene TRBV29-1; 7 bases align to TRBD1. Germline lookup yields CDR1 SQVTM and CDR2 ANQGSEA. The junction had 13 bases not matched to a gene; V was cut back by 6 bases and J by 6 bases. The CDR3 has 14 amino acids. Here the CDR3 reads CSVERNRGGQTQYF. In DNA, the CDR3 is TGCAGCGTCGAAAGGAACAGGGGTGGGCAGACCCAGTACTTC.

This clonotype showed up just once. This chain connects TRBV11-2 to TRBJ2-1; D may correspond to TRBD1 or TRBD2 (5 bases each). Germline lookup yields CDR1 SGHAT and CDR2 FQNNGV. Trimming stripped 1 base from V and 15 bases from J, with 19 bases between. CDR3 length: 14 residues. The CDR3 nucleotides are TGTGCCAGCAGCTTAGCGCAGGGCCTCGGGGCACCGTTCTTC. Its protein product is CASSLAQGLGAPFF.

There are many counts of this clonotype. This sequence joins TRBV7-8 and TRBJ2-5; the D gene is possibly TRBD1 (5 bases). Germline V gene data show CDR1 as SGHVS and CDR2 as FQNEAQ. Deletions cut 5 bases from V and 0 bases from J, with 10 bases between. This CDR3 is built from 14 residues. The CDR3 is CASSRDSNQETQYF. The CDR3, as DNA: TGTGCCAGCAGCCGTGACAGTAACCAAGAGACCCAGTACTTC.

CDR3 in DNA: TGTGCCAGCACCGCTGGGGCCCATGGCACCGGGGAGCTGTTTTTT. Protein: CASTAGAHGTGELFF. This chain links TRBV5-6 with TRBJ2-2; possibly TRBD1 for D (5 bases). Per germline, CDR1 SGHDT and CDR2 YYEEEE. This CDR3 region has 15 residues. Deletions cut 6 bases from V and 4 bases from J, with 16 bases between.

The V and J genes are TRBV5-6 and TRBJ2-3; 8 nucleotides agree with TRBD2. V trimming: 2 bases; J trimming: 6 bases; junction bases outside the gene matches: 11. Germline assignment: CDR1 SGHDT and CDR2 YYEEEE. The CDR3 totals 16 residues. CDR3 nucleotide sequence: TGTGCCAGCAGCTTTGGAGCGGGAGACGGGGCGGATACGCAGTATTTT. As protein: CASSFGAGDGADTQYF. The full variable domain, completed using reference TRBV5-6 and TRBJ2-3, is DAGVTQSPTHLIKTRGQQVTLRCSPKSGHDTVSWYQQALGQGPQFIFQYYEEEERQRGNFPDRFSGHQFPNYSSELNVNALLLGDSALYLCASSFGAGDGADTQYFGPGTRLTVL.

This clonotype occurred many times. V usage is TRBV6-1 and J usage is TRBJ1-2, with TRBD1 matching 7 bases. The CDR3 has 14 amino acids. After removal of 5 bases from V and 5 bases from J, the junction contained 8 bases not matched to a gene. In germline, CDR1 is MNHNS, CDR2 SASEGT. The DNA of the CDR3 is TGTGCCAGCAGTCAGAACGGACAGGTATATGGCTACACCTTC. It specifies CASSQNGQVYGYTF.

The V call is TRBV6-5, the J call TRBJ2-4; D unclear. Germline assignment: CDR1 MNHEY and CDR2 SVGAGI. The V end lost 6 bases, the J end lost 5 bases, and 5 bases lay between the germline ends. The CDR3 runs 11 residues. This chain's CDR3 is CASSYENIQYF. The CDR3 DNA reads as TGTGCCAGCAGCTACGAAAACATTCAGTACTTC.

Many counts were recorded for this clonotype. In DNA, the CDR3 is TGTGCCAGCAGTTTATCCCTAGCGGGAGGTCGGGAGACCCAGTACTTC. Its translation: CASSLSLAGGRETQYF. The chain has TRBV28 and TRBJ2-5; 11 bases match TRBD2. J gave up 5 bases and V 1 base, and 6 bases lay outside the gene matches. From germline, CDR1 is MDHEN and CDR2 SYDVKM. The CDR3 runs to 16 residues.

This clonotype was recorded at least ten times. V is TRBV7-9 and J is TRBJ2-5, with 14 bases matching TRBD2. This CDR3 contains 16 residues. CDR1 is SEHNR, CDR2 FQNEAQ, per germline (reference sequence). Unmatched junction bases numbered 7, after V lost 5 bases and J lost 5 bases. This chain's CDR3 is CASSIGLAGGPETQYF. The DNA of the CDR3 is TGTGCCAGCAGCATCGGACTAGCGGGAGGTCCGGAGACCCAGTACTTC.

The chain recombines TRBV7-6 with TRBJ2-7; D is possibly TRBD1 (5 bases). Between the trimmed V and J ends, which lost 3 bases and 4 bases, there was a span of 10 bases. The CDR3 sequence is 13 residues long. Germline lookup yields CDR1 SGHVS and CDR2 FNYEAQ. The CDR3 sequence is CASSFSRGYEQYF. The DNA of the CDR3 is TGTGCCAGCAGCTTCTCAAGGGGATACGAGCAGTACTTC.

This chain uses TRBV5-1 with TRBJ2-5; no firm D call. Trimming shortened V by 0 bases and J by 4 bases, and 13 bases separated the two germline ends. CDR1 is SGHRS, CDR2 YFSETQ, per germline. The CDR3 sequence is 15 residues long. The CDR3 protein is CASSLEGSPRETQYF. For the CDR3, the DNA is TGCGCCAGCAGCTTGGAAGGCAGCCCTCGAGAGACCCAGTACTTC.

This clonotype was observed many times. This chain uses TRBV15 with TRBJ2-4; 10 bases are shared with TRBD2. V shed 0 bases and J 3 bases; nucleotides not matched to a gene: 11. Per germline, CDR1 LNHNV and CDR2 YYDKDF (reference sequence). This CDR3 region has 19 residues. DNA of the CDR3: TGTGCCACCAGCAGAGATGCATGGGGAACTAGCGGGGACAAAAACATTCAGTACTTC. Its translation: CATSRDAWGTSGDKNIQYF.

This clonotype was seen only a few times. This chain uses TRBV27 with TRBJ2-1; 7 nucleotides agree with TRBD1. With 7 bases clipped from V and 8 bases from J, the junction kept 20 bases outside the gene matches. This CDR3 is 17 amino acids long. Germline V gene sequence: CDR1 MNHEY, CDR2 SMNVEV (reference sequence). CDR3 residues: CASKSLMRGQYIYEQFF. The CDR3 nucleotides are TGTGCCAGCAAGTCCCTTATGAGGGGGCAGTATATTTATGAGCAGTTCTTC.

The gene calls are TRBV5-8 and TRBJ1-2, with D possibly TRBD1 on 6 matching bases. CDR1 SGHTS and CDR2 YDEGEE come from the germline V gene. This CDR3 spans 13 amino acids. The V end was cut by 7 bases, the J end by 4 bases, with 14 bases between. The CDR3 DNA follows: TGTGCCAGCGGGGGGGCAGTGTTCTATGGCTACACCTTC. Residues: CASGGAVFYGYTF.

This sequence joins TRBV20-1 and TRBJ2-5, with TRBD2 matching over 8 bases. The germline gives CDR1 DFQATT, CDR2 SNEGSKA (reference sequence). V dropped 5 bases and J dropped 5; count of bases not matched to a gene: 13. There are 15 residues in the CDR3. The CDR3 bases are TGCAGTGCTCACCACTGGACTAGCCATGGGGAGACCCAGTACTTC. Translation: CSAHHWTSHGETQYF.